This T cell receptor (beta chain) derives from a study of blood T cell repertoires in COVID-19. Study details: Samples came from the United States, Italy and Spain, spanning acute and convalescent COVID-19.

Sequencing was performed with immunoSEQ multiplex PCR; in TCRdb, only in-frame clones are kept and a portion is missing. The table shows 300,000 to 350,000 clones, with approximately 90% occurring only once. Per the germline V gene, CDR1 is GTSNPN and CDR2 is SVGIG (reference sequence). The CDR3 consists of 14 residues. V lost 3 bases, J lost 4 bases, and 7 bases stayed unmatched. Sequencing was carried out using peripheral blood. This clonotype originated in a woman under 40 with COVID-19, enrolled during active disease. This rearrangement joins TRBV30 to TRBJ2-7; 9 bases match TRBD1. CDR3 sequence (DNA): TGTGCCTGGAGAAGGACAGGGGTAAGGTACGAGCAGTACTTC. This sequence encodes CAWRRTGVRYEQYF.